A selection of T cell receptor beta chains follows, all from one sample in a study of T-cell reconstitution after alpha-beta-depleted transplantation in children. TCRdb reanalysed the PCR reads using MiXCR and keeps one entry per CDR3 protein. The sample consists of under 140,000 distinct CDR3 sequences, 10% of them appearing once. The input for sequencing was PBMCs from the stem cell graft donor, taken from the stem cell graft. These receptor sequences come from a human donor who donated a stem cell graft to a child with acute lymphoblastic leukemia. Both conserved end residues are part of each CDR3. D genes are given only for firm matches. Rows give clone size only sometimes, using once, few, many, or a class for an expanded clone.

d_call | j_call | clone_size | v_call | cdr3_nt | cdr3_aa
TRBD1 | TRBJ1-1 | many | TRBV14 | TGTGCCAGCAGCCAAGTTCGACAGGGCGGTGAAGCTTTCTTT | CASSQVRQGGEAFF
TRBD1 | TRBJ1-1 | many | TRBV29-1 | TGCAGCGTTGATTGGACAGGCATTCAACGCGACCCTGAAGCTTTCTTT | CSVDWTGIQRDPEAFF
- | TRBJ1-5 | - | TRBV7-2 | TGTGCCAGCAGCCTTGACAGTCTTAGCAATCAGCCCCAGCATTTT | CASSLDSLSNQPQHF
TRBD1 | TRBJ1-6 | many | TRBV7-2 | TGTGCCAGCAGCCGGGACAGGGGGGAAGCCCTCCACTTT | CASSRDRGEALHF
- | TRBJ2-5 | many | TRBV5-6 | TGTGCCAGCAGCTTTCGACAGTCCCAAGAGACCCAGTACTTC | CASSFRQSQETQYF
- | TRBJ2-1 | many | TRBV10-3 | TGTGCCATCAAGGGGGGCCACGGGGAACAGGGGACCTACAATGAGCAGTTCTTC | CAIKGGHGEQGTYNEQFF
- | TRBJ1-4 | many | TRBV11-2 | TGTGCCAGCAGCCCTAGCCGGGTGGCGGGGGCGAGTGGAAAGGAAAAACTGTTTTTT | CASSPSRVAGASGKEKLFF
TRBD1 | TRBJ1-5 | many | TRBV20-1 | TGCAGTGCTAGAGGGGAACTGACAGGGCTTCCGCCTAATCAGCCCCAGCATTTT | CSARGELTGLPPNQPQHF
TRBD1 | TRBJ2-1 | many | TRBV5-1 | TGCGCCAGCAGCTTAAGACCGGGACAGGGAAACAATGAGCAGTTCTTC | CASSLRPGQGNNEQFF
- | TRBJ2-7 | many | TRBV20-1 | TGCAGTGCTAGAGATCAGGACCCTCGGAGCTCCTACGAGCAGTACTTC | CSARDQDPRSSYEQYF
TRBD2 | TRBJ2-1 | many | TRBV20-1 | TGCAGTGCTAGAGAACTAGCGGGAGTAGTATATGAGCAGTTCTTC | CSARELAGVVYEQFF
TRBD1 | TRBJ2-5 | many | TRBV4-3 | TGCGCCAGCAGCTTCGGGACAGGCCATATACAAGAGACCCAGTACTTC | CASSFGTGHIQETQYF
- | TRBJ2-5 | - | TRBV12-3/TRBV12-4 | TGTGCCAGCAGGCGAGGGGGCCAAGAGACCCAGTACTTC | CASRRGGQETQYF
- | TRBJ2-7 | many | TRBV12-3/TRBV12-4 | TGTGCCAGCAGTTTAAGGCAGGGGCAGTCCGACGAGCAGTACTTC | CASSLRQGQSDEQYF
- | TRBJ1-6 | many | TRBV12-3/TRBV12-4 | TGTGCCAGCAATAAGGACCACTATAATTCACCCCTCCACTTT | CASNKDHYNSPLHF
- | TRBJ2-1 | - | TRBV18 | TGTGCCAGCTCACCGGGGCTGCAGAACAATGAGCAGTTCTTC | CASSPGLQNNEQFF
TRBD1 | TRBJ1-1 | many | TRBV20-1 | TGCAGTGCTAGAGAGGGACAGGGGGTGGATGAAGCTTTCTTT | CSAREGQGVDEAFF
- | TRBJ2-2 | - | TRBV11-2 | TGTGCCAGCAGCGGGGTGAGAAACACCGGGGAGCTGTTTTTT | CASSGVRNTGELFF
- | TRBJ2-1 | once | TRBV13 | TGTGCCAGCCGATCCGGGGTCTACAATGAGCAGTTCTTC | CASRSGVYNEQFF
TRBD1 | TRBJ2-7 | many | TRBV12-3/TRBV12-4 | TGTGCCAGCAGTTCGCGACAGGGGACTTATTACGAGCAGTACTTC | CASSSRQGTYYEQYF
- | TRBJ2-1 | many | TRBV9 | TGTGCCAGCAGCGTAGGGTCGGGGGGCCGAAATGAGCAGTTCTTC | CASSVGSGGRNEQFF
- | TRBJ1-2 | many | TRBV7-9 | TGTGCCAGCATTGGGGGTCACAGCTCGTTTTATGGCTACACCTTC | CASIGGHSSFYGYTF
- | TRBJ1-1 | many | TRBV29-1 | TGCAGCGTTGCCGGAGTGAACACTGAAGCTTTCTTT | CSVAGVNTEAFF
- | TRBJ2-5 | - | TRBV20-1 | TGCTGTGCTAGAGATTTCCGGGACTCACTCCAAGAGACCCAGTACTTC | CCARDFRDSLQETQYF
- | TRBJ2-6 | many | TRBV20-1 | TGCAGTGCTAGGACAGTGACTGGGGCCAACGTCCTGACTTTC | CSARTVTGANVLTF
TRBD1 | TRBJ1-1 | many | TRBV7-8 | TGTGCCAGCAGCTTACTAACAGGGGCTGAAGCTTTCTTT | CASSLLTGAEAFF
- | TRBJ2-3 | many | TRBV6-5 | TGTGCCAGCAGGCGGGGTAGCACAGATACGCAGTATTTT | CASRRGSTDTQYF
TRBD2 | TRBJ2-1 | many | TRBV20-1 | TGCAGTGCTAGGTCGGGCGGGAGACAGAATGAGCAGTTCTTC | CSARSGGRQNEQFF